The sequence of this T cell receptor beta chain was determined in a study of T-cell memory formation after mild COVID-19. Whole-study results and caveats: Clones contracting day 15 to 85 were balanced CD4/CD8; later expanders leaned CD4+.

One entry per CDR3 protein, called by TCRdb with MiXCR from the 5' RACE reads. The sample has 190,000 or so distinct CDR3 sequences, roughly 30% seen once. A few counts support this clonotype. Its matching antigen is unknown. The sequence was obtained from an adult woman who had mild COVID-19 (a few samples of this study predate the infection). Cell type and time point are not known. The sequencing input was PBMCs or a T cell subset sorted from them (not recorded which).

The CDR3 DNA reads TGTGCCAGCTCACCAAACGGAGAGACCCAGTACTTC. Translating gives CASSPNGETQYF. This chain links TRBV18 with TRBJ2-5; unclear D gene. Per germline, CDR1 KGHSH and CDR2 LQKENI. V was pared by 2 bases and J by 4 bases, with 5 bases between. This CDR3 is built from 12 residues.